Following are 3 T cell receptor beta chains from one sample sequenced in a study of tumor and adjacent non-tumor tissue in lung cancer. No cell sorting was done before RNA was extracted from the tissue. The library came from three nested PCR rounds adapted from ARM-PCR protocols. TCRdb reprocessed the multiplex PCR reads via MiXCR and lists one record per CDR3 protein. This sample yields about 200,000 distinct CDR3 sequences, of which less than 80% are seen a single time; approximately 26% belongs to the top ten. Sequencing input: lung tumor tissue. The receptors were gathered from a man in his fifties or sixties with non-small cell lung cancer.

The J gene is TRBJ1-2, the V gene TRBV20-1; a weak D match, TRBD1 (5 bases). V dropped 5 bases and J dropped 2 bases, with 15 bases sitting between them. CDR3 size: 14 residues. Germline lookup yields CDR1 DFQATT and CDR2 SNEGSKA (reference sequence). CDR3 DNA: TGCAGTGCTGTGGGAGGGGCAAAAAACTATGGCTACACCTTC. Translated: CSAVGGAKNYGYTF.

A remark on this clonotype: The conserved phenylalanine or tryptophan normally closing the CDR3 is absent here, so this likely arose from a read error. No DNA is shown, since the ends of the CDR3 on it are uncertain; the CDR3 is the one TCRdb lists. CDR3 sequence: CVSSHAGTRADTQYI. This chain connects TRBV5-5 to TRBJ2-3; TRBD1 is taken as the D call from the table, unchecked against the DNA. The CDR3 spans 15 amino acids, including both terminal residues. Germline V gene sequence: CDR1 SGHKS, CDR2 YYEKEE (reference sequence).

This clonotype was picked up a small number of times. This sequence joins TRBV5-1 and TRBJ2-3; 9 bases are shared with TRBD1. CDR1 is SGHRS, CDR2 YFSETQ, per germline. The CDR3 contains 15 residues. With V trimmed by 4 bases and J by 6 bases, 9 bases remained unmatched. The chain's CDR3 is CASSPGQGGSDTQYF. In DNA, the CDR3 is TGCGCCAGCAGCCCGGGACAGGGCGGGTCCGATACGCAGTATTTT.